Shown below are 24 T cell receptor beta chains from a single sample sequenced in a study of T cells in Graves' hyperthyroidism and ophthalmopathy. From RNA transcripts, TCR beta CDR3 regions were amplified. The HTBI primer set served for first-round RT-PCR of the TCR CDR3. TCRdb processed the multiplex PCR reads anew with MiXCR; each CDR3 protein has one entry. The sample holds approximately 600,000 distinct CDR3 sequences, about 15% seen once. The sequenced sample consisted of blood. The receptor source for this set is a woman in her twenties or thirties with Graves' hyperthyroidism that later progressed to Graves' ophthalmopathy.

Regarding this clonotype: A read error may be the cause here, since a much bigger clone is one base away. The rearrangement links TRBV5-1 to TRBJ2-7; D is possibly TRBD2 (6 bases). Germline V CDR1 and CDR2: SGHRS, YFSETQ. This CDR3 region has 14 residues. V was trimmed by 4 bases and J by 0 bases, leaving 11 bases between them. CDR3 bases: TGCGCCAGCAGCGGGACTTGCAACTCCTACGAGCAGTACTTC. Its protein product is CASSGTCNSYEQYF.

This clonotype occurred a few times. The V and J genes are TRBV7-2 and TRBJ1-4, with 7 positions matching TRBD1. In germline, CDR1 is SGHTA, CDR2 FQGNSA. The length of the CDR3 is 14 residues. The trim removed 5 bases at V and 6 bases at J, leaving 6 bases unmatched. The CDR3 loop reads CASSPTGVDEKLFF. CDR3 coding DNA: TGTGCCAGCAGCCCCACAGGGGTAGATGAAAAACTGTTTTTT.

Only a few counts were recorded for this clonotype. Mismatch with germline at one junction end may stem from a read error. The chain couples TRBV7-7 to TRBJ2-2; 8 nucleotides agree with TRBD2. Germline CDR1 SSHAT, CDR2 FNYEAQ (reference sequence). This CDR3 comprises 17 residues. Written as DNA, the CDR3 is TGTGCTAGCAGCTTAGGGGCAGCGGGAGTCTTTCCCGGGGAGCTGTTTTTT. Translated: CASSLGAAGVFPGELFF.

The chain has TRBV28 and TRBJ2-7; the D is unclear. V lost 4 bases, J lost 6 bases, and 10 bases lay in between. The CDR3 sequence is 12 residues long. Germline lookup yields CDR1 MDHEN and CDR2 SYDVKM. CDR3 amino acids: CASSSARSEQYF. The CDR3 bases are TGTGCCAGCAGTTCGGCTAGGAGCGAGCAGTACTTC.

This clonotype was seen repeatedly, ten times or more. The J gene is TRBJ1-1, the V gene TRBV7-9, with 7 bases identical to TRBD1. V lost 5 bases to trimming and J lost 8 bases; unmatched junction nucleotides: 5. The length of the CDR3 is 12 residues. Germline V CDR1 and CDR2: SEHNR, FQNEAQ (reference sequence). CDR3 sequence: CASSPPTGEAFF. CDR3 nucleotide sequence: TGTGCCAGCAGCCCACCGACAGGGGAAGCTTTCTTT.

This clonotype was counted ten times or more. The V and J genes are TRBV18 and TRBJ1-5; no firm D call. Germline V gene sequence: CDR1 KGHSH, CDR2 LQKENI. V lost 2 bases to trimming and J lost 7 bases, with 15 bases between them. CDR3 size: 15 residues. CDR3 sequence reads: CASSPFEGSWQPQHF. DNA of the CDR3: TGTGCCAGCTCACCATTTGAAGGGTCTTGGCAGCCCCAGCATTTT.

This clonotype was found a few times. The CDR3 loop reads CASSPEAPVNTIYF. The CDR3 nucleotides read TGCGCCAGCAGCCCGGAGGCCCCGGTAAACACCATATATTTT. This chain links TRBV5-1 with TRBJ1-3; D call uncertain. V shed 4 bases and J shed 6 bases, with 14 bases lying between them. This CDR3 has 14 residues. The V gene's germline CDR1 is SGHRS and CDR2 YFSETQ.

This clonotype appeared many times. This rearrangement joins TRBV5-1 to TRBJ2-1, with unresolved D. Trimming left V 0 bases short and J 10 bases short, with 14 bases between. The CDR3 sequence is 14 residues long. Germline CDR1 SGHRS, CDR2 YFSETQ. CDR3 nucleotide sequence: TGCGCCAGCAGCTTGGAGGTTGGGATTCGAGAGCAGTTCTTC. Its translation is CASSLEVGIREQFF.

This clonotype was observed at least ten times. This chain connects TRBV19 to TRBJ1-5; D not certain. Trimming removed 3 bases at V and 0 bases at J, with 9 bases between. The CDR3 runs to 15 residues. CDR1 and CDR2 (germline): LNHDA, SQIVND (reference sequence). In DNA form, the CDR3 reads TGTGCCAGTAGTATGGGCAGCTATAGCAATCAGCCCCAGCATTTT. This codes for CASSMGSYSNQPQHF.

This clonotype was found many times. The rearrangement uses TRBV10-3 and TRBJ1-1, with D unresolved. Germline lookup yields CDR1 ENHRY and CDR2 SYGVKD. V was cut by 0 bases and J by 8 bases, with 10 bases left in between. The CDR3 extends over 13 amino acids. The CDR3: CAISESTAEEAFF. CDR3 DNA sequence: TGTGCCATCAGTGAGTCTACGGCCGAAGAAGCTTTCTTT.

This clonotype was seen only a few times. The chain joins TRBV5-1 to TRBJ2-3; 12 bases fit TRBD1. The CDR3 covers 15 residues. Unmatched junction bases numbered 5, after V lost 2 bases and J lost 7 bases. Germline CDR1 SGHRS, CDR2 YFSETQ. The CDR3 sequence: CASSFGTGGSYTQYF. As DNA, the CDR3 is TGCGCCAGCAGCTTTGGGACAGGGGGCTCATATACGCAGTATTTT.

This clonotype was observed a few times. The chain carries TRBV12-3 or TRBV12-4 and TRBJ1-1, with a possible D match to TRBD1 (6 bases). Trimming took off 3 bases at V and 0 bases at J, with 8 bases between the two ends. This CDR3 spans 14 amino acids. CDR3 amino acids: CASSLGAMNTEAFF. Here the CDR3 DNA reads TGTGCCAGCAGTTTGGGGGCTATGAACACTGAAGCTTTCTTT.

This clonotype has a count of ten or more. V gene TRBV13 combines with J gene TRBJ1-2; weak D call: TRBD1 (5 bases). V was trimmed by 5 bases and J by 5 bases, leaving 21 bases between them. This CDR3 spans 16 amino acids. Per germline, CDR1 PRHDT and CDR2 FYEKMQ (reference sequence). The CDR3 bases are TGTGCCAGCAGCCTTCGTTTGGGGGTAAGGGAATATGGCTACACCTTC. Amino acids: CASSLRLGVREYGYTF.

Note on this clonotype: Just one base apart from a much larger clone, this may be a read error. The chain recombines TRBV20-1 with TRBJ2-6; TRBD2 matches 8 bases. Germline V lookup: CDR1 DFQATT, CDR2 SNEGSKA (reference sequence). The CDR3 extends over 16 amino acids. The CDR3 nucleotides read TGCAGTGCTTCGGGGGGGATGGCCTCTGGGGCCAACGTCCTGTCTTTC. Its translation is CSASGGMASGANVLSF.

This clonotype has at least ten counts. This chain links TRBV10-3 with TRBJ1-1; weak D call: TRBD1 (5 bases). The germline V gene encodes CDR1 ENHRY and CDR2 SYGVKD. CDR3 size: 14 residues. V lost 7 bases and J 0 bases, leaving 12 bases between the germline ends. The CDR3 region has the DNA TGTGCCATCACGCAAGACAGCTTGAACACTGAAGCTTTCTTT. Translation: CAITQDSLNTEAFF.

The table lists this clonotype with many counts. The gene calls are TRBV27 and TRBJ2-1, with TRBD2 as a possible D gene (6 bases). The CDR3 has 14 residues. V dropped 4 bases and J dropped 10 bases, with 17 bases sitting between them. Per germline, CDR1 MNHEY and CDR2 SMNVEV (reference sequence). Written as DNA, the CDR3 is TGTGCCAGCAGTTCCCGCGGGACCGGGCACGAGCAGTTCTTC. Its translation: CASSSRGTGHEQFF.

The chain joins TRBV6-1 to TRBJ1-2; no clear D. CDR3 length: 13 residues. Germline V gives CDR1 MNHNS, CDR2 SASEGT. V lost 2 bases, J lost 2 bases, and 6 bases lay in between. The CDR3 loop is CASSESGNYGYTF. In DNA, the CDR3 is TGTGCCAGCAGTGAAAGTGGGAACTATGGCTACACCTTC.

This clonotype was seen repeatedly, ten times or more. V usage is TRBV7-2 and J usage is TRBJ1-2; the D gene is possibly TRBD1 (5 bases). The V gene lost 2 bases and the J gene lost 8 bases, with 18 bases spanning the gap. From germline, CDR1 is SGHTA and CDR2 FQGNSA. CDR3 length: 15 residues. In DNA, the CDR3 is TGTGCCAGCAGCTTATACGAAGTGGCAGGGCGAGGCTACACCTTC. Translation gives CASSLYEVAGRGYTF.

This clonotype was picked up many times. The V call is TRBV6-2 or TRBV6-3, the J call TRBJ2-7; no definite D call. The CDR3 extends over 14 amino acids. The V gene lost 7 bases and the J gene lost 6 bases, with 19 bases spanning the gap. The germline V gene encodes CDR1 MNHEY and CDR2 SVGEGT. The DNA for the CDR3 is TGTGCCAGCACCTTAGGCGGTATCGTACTCGAGCAGTACTTC. Translation gives CASTLGGIVLEQYF.

This clonotype was seen many times. The V and J genes are TRBV7-3 and TRBJ2-5; TRBD1 agrees at 7 bases. The CDR3 spans 13 residues. V dropped 6 bases and J dropped 1; count of bases not matched to a gene: 2. Germline CDR1 SGHTA, CDR2 FQGTGA. The CDR3 reads CASRGQLQETQYF. DNA of the CDR3: TGTGCCAGCAGGGGACAGCTCCAAGAGACCCAGTACTTC.

This clonotype has a count of ten or more. The chain has TRBV5-1 and TRBJ2-7, with 8 bases fitting TRBD1. The CDR3 consists of 15 residues. Looked up from germline, CDR1 is SGHRS and CDR2 is YFSETQ. V gave up 0 bases and J gave up 6 bases; unmatched junction bases: 8. CDR3 sequence (DNA): TGCGCCAGCAGCTTGGATGGACAGGGATCGCGCGAGCAGTACTTC. Translation: CASSLDGQGSREQYF. The complete variable domain, with remaining parts taken from reference TRBV5-1 and TRBJ2-7, reads KAGVTQTPRYLIKTRGQQVTLSCSPISGHRSVSWYQQTPGQGLQFLFEYFSETQRNKGNFPGRFSGRQFSNSRSEMNVSTLELGDSALYLCASSLDGQGSREQYFGPGTRLTVT.

J is TRBJ2-5 and V is TRBV29-1; tentatively, D is TRBD2 (7 bases). Trimming cost V 7 bases and J 4 bases, with 16 bases left between them. From germline, CDR1 is SQVTM and CDR2 ANQGSEA. This CDR3 region has 13 residues. CDR3 protein: CSATHGGRETQYF. The CDR3 DNA follows: TGCAGCGCCACCCACGGGGGGCGAGAGACCCAGTACTTC.

The V gene is TRBV7-9, the J gene TRBJ1-3; D unclear. This CDR3 comprises 15 residues. Trimming took off 2 bases at V and 0 bases at J, with 8 bases between the two ends. CDR1 and CDR2 from the germline V gene are SEHNR and FQNEAQ (reference sequence). The DNA for the CDR3 is TGTGCCAGCAGCTTATTTGGCAGCTCTGGAAACACCATATATTTT. Encoded protein: CASSLFGSSGNTIYF.

The chain has TRBV20-1 and TRBJ2-7, with 7 bases aligning to TRBD2. V shed 1 base and J 2 bases; nucleotides not matched to a gene: 2. The CDR3 extends over 13 amino acids. Germline V gene data show CDR1 as DFQATT and CDR2 as SNEGSKA (reference sequence). Here the CDR3 DNA reads TGCAGTGCTAGAGGGGGAGGGACCTACGAGCAGTACTTC. Its protein product is CSARGGGTYEQYF.